This T cell receptor beta chain comes out of a study of shared clonotypes between healthy human individuals. Study-level information: Donors had three CD4 naive, three CD4 memory, two CD8 naive and one CD8 memory plate apiece. Study-wide findings and caveats: The researchers took only blood, and tissue repertoires probably look different.

Sorted subsets were amplified in replicate PCRs using 200 ng DNA, approximately 30,000 T cell genomes. TCRdb's copy holds only in-frame clones and misses some; the assay was immunoSEQ multiplex PCR. The table records around 200,000 clones, approximately 61% of them present only once. This clone was counted only a few times. The antigen remains undetermined. This TCR was sampled from a man aged 30 to 39 in good health. Material: memory CD4+ T cells sorted from blood. Subset here: CD45RA-negative fraction.

The CDR3 sequence: CASSQETIPGYPYSYEQYF. The CDR3 nucleotides read TGCGCCAGCAGCCAAGAGACAATCCCCGGGTATCCGTACTCCTACGAGCAGTACTTC. The chain is built from TRBV4-3 and TRBJ2-7; D is unclear. The CDR3 consists of 19 residues. V was clipped by 0 bases and J by 0 bases, with 21 bases between them. The V gene's germline CDR1 is LGHNA and CDR2 YSLEER.